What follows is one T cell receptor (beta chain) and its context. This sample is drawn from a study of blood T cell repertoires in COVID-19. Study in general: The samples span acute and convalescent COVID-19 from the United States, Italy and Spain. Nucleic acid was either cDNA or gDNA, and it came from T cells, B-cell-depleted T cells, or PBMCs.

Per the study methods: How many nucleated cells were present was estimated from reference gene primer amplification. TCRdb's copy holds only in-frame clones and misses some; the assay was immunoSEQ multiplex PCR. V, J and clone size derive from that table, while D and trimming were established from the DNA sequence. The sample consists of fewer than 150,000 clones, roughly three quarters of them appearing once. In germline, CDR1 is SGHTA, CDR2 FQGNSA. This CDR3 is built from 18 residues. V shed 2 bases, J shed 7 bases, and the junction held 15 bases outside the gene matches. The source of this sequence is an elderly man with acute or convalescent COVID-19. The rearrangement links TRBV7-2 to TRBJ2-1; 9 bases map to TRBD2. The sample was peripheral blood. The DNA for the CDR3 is TGTGCCAGCAGCTTAAATAGTAGGCGGGGGGGCGTTTCTAATGAGCAGTTCTTC. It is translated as CASSLNSRRGGVSNEQFF.